This T cell receptor (beta chain) was obtained from a study of T cells in localized non-small cell lung cancer. This CDR3 contains 14 residues. Germline V gene lookup returns CDR1 LGHNA and CDR2 YNFKEQ. Trimming cost V 1 base and J 11 bases, with 17 bases left between them. Profiled with immunoSEQ multiplex PCR; TCRdb holds only in-frame clones, not every one. The table includes nearly 25,000 clones, about 86% detected once. V is TRBV4-2 and J is TRBJ2-5; D is perhaps TRBD1 or TRBD2 (6 bases each). The source was peripheral blood, collected before any cancer treatment. This clonotype was obtained from a male donor at least 60 years old with stage II squamous cell lung carcinoma. Written as DNA, the CDR3 is TGTGCCAGCAGCCAAGGACCGGGGGCATGGGAGCAGTACTTC. This sequence encodes CASSQGPGAWEQYF.